These 3 T cell receptor beta chains were all obtained from the same sample, sequenced in a study of cytomegalovirus exposure and HLA in healthy donors. Primers for the PCR totalled 60 Vbeta and 13 Jbeta. Clones were sequenced by immunoSEQ multiplex PCR, and TCRdb holds only the in-frame ones, with some missing. The data hold about 170,000 clones, with approximately 71% observed a single time. Sequencing used PBMCs. These receptors came from a woman between 18 and 29 years old in good health and CMV-seropositive.

V gene TRBV5-4 combines with J gene TRBJ2-3; D not certain. The CDR3 has 14 amino acids. The V gene's germline CDR1 is SGHNT and CDR2 YYREEE (reference sequence). V lost 0 bases, J lost 5 bases, and 10 bases lay in between. Here the CDR3 reads CASSLEYTGDTQYF. CDR3 in DNA: TGTGCCAGCAGCTTGGAGTATACGGGAGATACGCAGTATTTT.

The rearrangement uses TRBV4-2 and TRBJ1-5; 8 bases are a match to TRBD1. Trimming at V came to 3 bases and at J to 7 bases, leaving 11 bases not matched to a gene. The V gene's germline CDR1 is LGHNA and CDR2 YNFKEQ. The CDR3 has 16 residues. The CDR3 coding sequence is TGTGCCAGCAGCCAGGATAGAGGGACAGGCGGACAGCCCCAGCATTTT. This gives the protein CASSQDRGTGGQPQHF.

The chain joins TRBV6-1 to TRBJ1-5; D not resolved. This CDR3 is built from 15 residues. V lost 0 bases and J 2 bases, leaving 8 bases between the germline ends. Germline V lookup: CDR1 MNHNS, CDR2 SASEGT. In nucleotides, the CDR3 is TGTGCCAGCAGTGAAGCGGTGCGGCGCAATCAGCCCCAGCATTTT. This codes for CASSEAVRRNQPQHF.